The 10 T cell receptor beta chains in this list originate from one sample, sequenced in a study of cytotoxic CD8 clonotypes in ibrutinib-treated CLL. Sequencing used immunoSEQ multiplex PCR; TCRdb keeps in-frame clones, though not all of them. Among some 140,000 clones listed, 80% to 95% were seen once. Source: PBMCs, taken after 12 months of ibrutinib treatment. The receptors shown here come from a human donor with chronic lymphocytic leukemia.

For this clone: Germline and junction disagree at one end, which may indicate a read error. The chain is built from TRBV7-7 and TRBJ2-5, with 7 bases fitting TRBD2. In germline, CDR1 is SSHAT, CDR2 FNYEAQ (reference sequence). The CDR3 length is 13 residues. The CDR3 loop reads CASSQAGVETQYF. The CDR3 nucleotides read TGTGCTAGCAGCCAGGCGGGGGTTGAGACCCAGTACTTC. Supplemented by reference TRBV7-7 and TRBJ2-5, the full variable domain reads GAGVSQSPRYKVTKRGQDVTLRCDPISSHATLYWYQQALGQGPEFLTYFNYEAQPDKSGLPSDRFSAERPEGSISTLTIQRTEQRDSAMYRCASSQAGVETQYFGPGTRLLVL.

The genes are TRBV28 and TRBJ1-5; tentative D call: TRBD1 (5 bases). Trimming took off 3 bases at V and 10 bases at J, with 16 bases between the two ends. The length of the CDR3 is 14 residues. Germline CDR1 reads MDHEN; CDR2 reads SYDVKM. The CDR3 reads CASSFRGLISPQHF. CDR3 DNA: TGTGCCAGCAGTTTTAGGGGTTTGATTAGCCCCCAGCATTTT.

The gene calls are TRBV4-2 and TRBJ2-1; 12 bases line up with TRBD2. The CDR3 covers 16 residues. The V segment lost 4 bases and the J segment 9 bases; nucleotides outside the gene matches: 10. In germline, CDR1 is LGHNA, CDR2 YNFKEQ. CDR3 amino acids: CASSPLELAGGIEQFF. The DNA of the CDR3 is TGTGCCAGCAGCCCCTTGGAACTAGCGGGAGGAATTGAGCAGTTCTTC.

The chain carries TRBV7-9 and TRBJ2-2, with D maybe TRBD2 (5 bases). The V and J ends lost 5 bases and 7 bases respectively, with 20 bases between them. The CDR3 is made up of 16 amino acids. From germline, CDR1 is SEHNR and CDR2 FQNEAQ (reference sequence). The CDR3 DNA reads TGTGCCAGCAGCCGAGGCCGTTTCGAGGGCAACGGGGAGCTGTTTTTT. This codes for CASSRGRFEGNGELFF.

The chain links TRBV28 to TRBJ2-5; 7 positions agree with TRBD1. In germline, CDR1 is MDHEN, CDR2 SYDVKM. The CDR3 covers 15 residues. After removal of 4 bases from V and 0 bases from J, the junction contained 5 bases not matched to a gene. The CDR3 region is CASSYGQAYQETQYF. In nucleotides, the CDR3 is TGTGCCAGCAGTTACGGACAGGCCTACCAAGAGACCCAGTACTTC.

The chain carries TRBV5-1 and TRBJ2-1; D is undetermined. The germline CDR1 and CDR2 sequences are SGHRS and YFSETQ. CDR3 size: 13 residues. V lost 0 bases and J lost 8, with 9 bases in between. The CDR3 here is CASSLGLVDEQFF. In DNA form, the CDR3 reads TGCGCCAGCAGCTTGGGTCTAGTTGATGAGCAGTTCTTC.

This chain joins TRBV21-1 and TRBJ2-7. TRBV21-1 counts as a pseudogene. The CDR3 extends over 17 amino acids. The CDR3 reads CASSKALSGTLGYEQYF. In nucleotides, the CDR3 is TGTGCCAGCAGCAAAGCGCTTTCCGGGACCTTAGGGTACGAGCAGTACTTC.

The chain is built from TRBV5-1 and TRBJ2-7; D is unresolved. Germline-derived CDR1 and CDR2 are SGHRS and YFSETQ. V was clipped by 0 bases and J by 4 bases, with 11 bases between them. The CDR3 loop spans 14 amino acids. The CDR3 is CASSLALKSYEQYF. Here the CDR3 DNA reads TGCGCCAGCAGCTTGGCCCTAAAATCGTACGAGCAGTACTTC.

The rearrangement uses TRBV15 and TRBJ2-3, with D hard to call. Deletions cut 0 bases from V and 4 bases from J, with 8 bases between. Germline lookup yields CDR1 LNHNV and CDR2 YYDKDF (reference sequence). CDR3 length: 14 amino acids. The CDR3 coding sequence is TGTGCCACCAGCAGAGATGACCCGTCAGATACGCAGTATTTT. It is translated as CATSRDDPSDTQYF.

The chain is built from TRBV9 and TRBJ1-2; possible D gene TRBD1, 6 bases. The CDR3 covers 13 residues. The ends were cut back, 6 bases at V and 6 bases at J, with 15 bases in the middle. Germline V CDR1 and CDR2: SGDLS, YYNGEE. The CDR3 protein is CASNREDRDGYTF. The CDR3 nucleotides are TGTGCCAGCAATCGAGAGGACAGAGATGGCTACACCTTC.